The 21 T cell receptor beta chains below were found in one sample sequenced in a study of T-cell reconstitution after alpha-beta-depleted transplantation in children. Unique molecular identifiers were incorporated into the prepared TCRbeta library. Using its own MiXCR run on the PCR reads, TCRdb lists one record per CDR3 protein. The data contain hundreds of thousands of distinct CDR3 sequences, around a third of them singletons. The starting material was PBMCs from the stem cell graft donor, obtained from the stem cell graft. The receptors stem from a human donor who donated a stem cell graft to a child with aplastic anemia.

This clonotype was counted a few times. The chain has TRBV29-1 and TRBJ2-3; 9 nucleotides match TRBD1. The CDR3 length is 17 residues. V gave up 5 bases and J gave up 6 bases; unmatched junction bases: 18. The V gene's germline CDR1 is SQVTM and CDR2 ANQGSEA. For the CDR3, the DNA is TGCAGCGTTTGGGACAGGGTAAGAAGTGGGGCAGCGGATACGCAGTATTTT. Protein sequence: CSVWDRVRSGAADTQYF.

This clonotype was seen at least ten times. The J gene is TRBJ2-3, the V gene TRBV7-2; TRBD2 matches 13 bases. V dropped 6 bases and J dropped 1; count of bases not matched to a gene: 4. The germline gives CDR1 SGHTA, CDR2 FQGNSA. CDR3 size: 16 residues. The CDR3 spells CASSSGLAGGTDTQYF. The DNA of the CDR3 is TGTGCCAGCAGTTCCGGACTAGCGGGAGGCACAGATACGCAGTATTTT.

In its sample, this clonotype was seen a few times. The chain has TRBV30 and TRBJ1-1; D gene unclear. CDR1 and CDR2 (germline): GTSNPN, SVGIG (reference sequence). Between the trimmed V and J ends, which lost 7 bases and 3 bases, there was a span of 15 bases. This CDR3 is built from 13 residues. CDR3 amino acids: CAFTGFVYTEAFF. The CDR3 DNA reads as TGTGCCTTTACTGGGTTTGTGTACACTGAAGCTTTCTTT.

This clonotype came up a few times. This rearrangement joins TRBV29-1 to TRBJ2-1; 15 nucleotides agree with TRBD2. Germline CDR1 reads SQVTM; CDR2 reads ANQGSEA. The junction had 0 bases not matched to a gene; V was cut back by 6 bases and J by 6 bases. The CDR3 consists of 13 residues. CDR3 in DNA: TGCAGCGTGGGACTAGCGGGAGGCAATGAGCAGTTCTTC. It translates to CSVGLAGGNEQFF.

This clonotype has just a few counts. CDR3 coding DNA: TGTGCCAGCAGCTTATATGGGGACTATGGCTACACCTTC. As protein: CASSLYGDYGYTF. The chain combines TRBV7-2 with TRBJ1-2; D gene unclear. Germline lookup yields CDR1 SGHTA and CDR2 FQGNSA. V lost 2 bases, J lost 3 bases, and 7 bases lay in between. CDR3 length equals 13 residues.

The V gene is TRBV12-3 or TRBV12-4, the J gene TRBJ2-7; unclear D gene. The length of the CDR3 is 15 residues. V lost 1 base to trimming and J lost 0 bases, with 10 bases between them. The chain's CDR3 is CASSLGQVSSYEQYF. In nucleotides, the CDR3 is TGTGCCAGCAGTTTAGGGCAGGTGAGCTCCTACGAGCAGTACTTC.

The chain recombines TRBV2 with TRBJ2-1; TRBD2 matches at 9 bases. The J segment lost 0 bases and the V segment lost 4 bases, leaving 10 bases of the junction unmatched. The CDR3 has 18 amino acids. Germline values: CDR1 SNHLY, CDR2 FYNNEI. CDR3 DNA: TGTGCCAGCAGTGCTCCGGGACTAGCAGATCCCTCCTACAATGAGCAGTTCTTC. As protein: CASSAPGLADPSYNEQFF.

V usage is TRBV7-8 and J usage is TRBJ1-6; D may be TRBD1 (5 bases). The CDR3 has 16 amino acids. The germline CDR1 and CDR2 sequences are SGHVS and FQNEAQ. With 5 bases removed from V and 0 bases from J, the gap between germline ends came to 11 bases. Here the CDR3 DNA reads TGTGCCAGCAGCGATCACAGGAGCTCCTATAATTCACCCCTCCACTTT. The encoded protein is CASSDHRSSYNSPLHF.

The rearrangement uses TRBV9 and TRBJ2-5; D is unclear. Germline CDR1 reads SGDLS; CDR2 reads YYNGEE. Trimming pared 2 bases from V and 5 bases from J, leaving 13 bases between. This CDR3 is built from 14 residues. This CDR3 is CASSVTLLGETQYF. In DNA, the CDR3 is TGTGCCAGCAGCGTCACCCTGCTGGGGGAGACCCAGTACTTC.

This clonotype was recorded a few times. The genes are TRBV30 and TRBJ2-2, with TRBD2 identical over 9 bases. This CDR3 region has 13 residues. J lost 1 base, V lost 6 bases, and 0 bases had no gene match. Germline V lookup: CDR1 GTSNPN, CDR2 SVGIG (reference sequence). The CDR3, as DNA: TGTGCCTGTAGCGGGGGGAACACCGGGGAGCTGTTTTTT. This translates into CACSGGNTGELFF.

J is TRBJ1-1 and V is TRBV20-1; D is unresolved. The CDR3 has 13 amino acids. Germline V gene sequence: CDR1 DFQATT, CDR2 SNEGSKA (reference sequence). V lost 2 bases, J lost 0 bases, and 7 bases lay in between. CDR3 loop: CSARKSLNTEAFF. The CDR3 coding sequence is TGCAGTGCTAGAAAGTCCTTGAACACTGAAGCTTTCTTT.

The chain combines TRBV7-2 with TRBJ2-3; possible D gene TRBD2, 6 bases. V was trimmed by 4 bases and J by 2 bases, leaving 19 bases between them. Germline CDR1 is SGHTA and CDR2 is FQGNSA. The CDR3 spans 17 residues. The CDR3 protein is CASSSRRGRPNTDTQYF. The DNA for the CDR3 is TGTGCCAGCAGCTCCCGCAGAGGGAGGCCCAACACAGATACGCAGTATTTT.

There are a few counts of this clonotype. V is TRBV21-1 and J is TRBJ1-5; the table gives TRBD1 as D, unverified against the DNA. TRBV21-1 is assigned pseudogene status. The CDR3 spans 15 residues. The CDR3, as DNA: TGTGCCAGCAGCAAACAGGGCAGGATCGATCAGCCCCAGCATTTT. This gives the protein CASSKQGRIDQPQHF.

This clonotype has a handful of counts. This chain connects TRBV20-1 to TRBJ2-5, with 9 bases aligning to TRBD1. The germline V gene has CDR1 DFQATT and CDR2 SNEGSKA (reference sequence). Trimming cost V 4 bases and J 4 bases; bases outside gene matches: 4. This CDR3 has 13 amino acids. The CDR3 nucleotides are TGCAGTGCTACTTACAGGGGGCTAGAGACCCAGTACTTC. Translated, it gives CSATYRGLETQYF.

This chain connects TRBV6-5 to TRBJ2-3; no firm D call. The germline V gene encodes CDR1 MNHEY and CDR2 SVGAGI. Trimming stripped 0 bases from V and 2 bases from J, with 18 bases between. This CDR3 has 18 amino acids. CDR3 loop: CASSYSNFGDRNTDTQYF. In DNA form, the CDR3 reads TGTGCCAGCAGTTACTCGAACTTCGGAGATAGGAACACAGATACGCAGTATTTT.

This clonotype was detected many times. The junction and the germline gene differ at one end; a read error may be behind it. This sequence joins TRBV7-2 and TRBJ2-3, with 7 bases aligning to TRBD1. The CDR3 loop spans 13 amino acids. CDR1 is SGHTA, CDR2 FQGNSA, per germline. CDR3 sequence (DNA): TGTGCCAGCAGCTCCAAAGGGGACAGACACTTACATTTT. This gives the protein CASSSKGDRHLHF. Supplemented by reference TRBV7-2 and TRBJ2-3, the full variable domain reads GAGVSQSPSNKVTEKGKDVELRCDPISGHTALYWYRQSLGQGLEFLIYFQGNSAPDKSGLPSDRFSAERTGGSVSTLTIQRTQQEDSAVYLCASSSKGDRHLHFGPGTRLTVL.

The genes are TRBV29-1 and TRBJ2-3, with D possibly being TRBD2 (5 bases). V lost 6 bases and J 4 bases, leaving 17 bases between the germline ends. The CDR3 loop spans 14 amino acids. Germline values: CDR1 SQVTM, CDR2 ANQGSEA. CDR3 nucleotide sequence: TGCAGCGTGTCCTTACTAGTAGCCGCAGATACGCAGTATTTT. Amino acids: CSVSLLVAADTQYF.

The sample holds a few counts of this clonotype. The chain combines TRBV27 with TRBJ2-1; 9 bases map to TRBD1. With V trimmed by 6 bases and J by 3 bases, 9 bases remained unmatched. CDR1 MNHEY and CDR2 SMNVEV come from the germline V gene (reference sequence). CDR3 size: 16 residues. The DNA of the CDR3 is TGTGCCAGCAGCCCCACCGGGACAGGGCACTACAATGAGCAGTTCTTC. Its protein product is CASSPTGTGHYNEQFF.

This chain links TRBV29-1 with TRBJ2-5; 8 bases line up with TRBD1. Looked up from germline, CDR1 is SQVTM and CDR2 is ANQGSEA. V was pared by 7 bases and J by 5 bases, with 12 bases of the junction left unmatched. This CDR3 is built from 14 residues. CDR3 sequence (DNA): TGCAGCGCCCGGGCCCGACAGGGGTGGGAGACCCAGTACTTC. Translating it yields CSARARQGWETQYF.

The V call is TRBV29-1, the J call TRBJ2-3, with 9 positions matching TRBD1. Germline lookup yields CDR1 SQVTM and CDR2 ANQGSEA. This CDR3 has 16 amino acids. J gave up 3 bases and V 3 bases, and 10 bases lay outside the gene matches. The DNA for the CDR3 is TGCAGCGTTGAGGGACCGGGACAGGGAATAACAGATACGCAGTATTTT. Encoded protein: CSVEGPGQGITDTQYF.

The V and J genes are TRBV5-5 and TRBJ2-5, with 13 bases fitting TRBD2. Germline trimming cut 4 bases from V and 5 bases from J; bases unmatched to any gene: 5. This CDR3 region has 15 residues. Germline CDR1 reads SGHKS; CDR2 reads YYEKEE (reference sequence). The chain's CDR3 is CASSERTSGSETQYF. CDR3 nucleotides: TGTGCCAGCAGCGAGAGGACTAGCGGGAGTGAGACCCAGTACTTC.